The 18 T cell receptor beta chains presented below share a single source sample, sequenced in a study of T cell responses to AZD1222 COVID-19 vaccine. TCRdb keeps only in-frame clones here, not all; method: immunoSEQ multiplex PCR. The sample includes tens of thousands of clones, around 88% of them seen just once. The sample was peripheral blood, taken on day 0 of AZD1222 vaccination. The origin of the receptors is an adult in good health.

CDR3 DNA sequence: TGTGCCAGCAGTTTACAGGGATCCTATAATTCACCCCTCCACTTT. Translation: CASSLQGSYNSPLHF. The gene calls are TRBV27 and TRBJ1-6; perhaps TRBD1 as D (5 bases). This CDR3 is 15 amino acids long. V shed 2 bases and J shed 1 base, with 6 bases lying between them. Germline-derived CDR1 and CDR2 are MNHEY and SMNVEV (reference sequence).

This clone showed up just once. V and J are TRBV24-1 and TRBJ2-7; 11 bases fit TRBD2. There are 15 residues in the CDR3. With V trimmed by 3 bases and J by 3 bases, 3 bases remained unmatched. The germline V gene encodes CDR1 KGHDR and CDR2 SFDVKD. The DNA for the CDR3 is TGTGCCACCAGTGATCCCGGGACTAGCGGCTACGAGCAGTACTTC. As protein: CATSDPGTSGYEQYF.

The rearrangement links TRBV29-1 to TRBJ2-5, with TRBD2 matching over 12 bases. Losses at the gene ends were 8 bases for V and 5 bases for J; bases not matched to a gene: 9. The V gene's germline CDR1 is SQVTM and CDR2 ANQGSEA. CDR3 length: 14 amino acids. The CDR3 DNA follows: TGCAGCTTCCGGACTAGCGGGATGGGGGAGACCCAGTACTTC. Amino acids: CSFRTSGMGETQYF. Using reference TRBV29-1 and TRBJ2-5 for the parts outside the CDR3, the full variable domain is SAVISQKPSRDICQRGTSLTIQCQVDSQVTMMFWYRQQPGQSLTLIATANQGSEATYESGFVIDKFPISRPNLTFSTLTVSNMSPEDSSIYLCSFRTSGMGETQYFGPGTRLLVL.

This clone showed up just once. The CDR3 reads CASSPGQSNQPQHF. The CDR3 DNA reads as TGCGCCAGCAGCCCAGGACAGAGCAATCAGCCCCAGCATTTT. J is TRBJ1-5 and V is TRBV5-1; D might be TRBD1 (6 bases). Trimming cost V 4 bases and J 1 base, with 9 bases left between them. The germline V gene has CDR1 SGHRS and CDR2 YFSETQ. The CDR3 is 14 residues long.

V is TRBV10-1 and J is TRBJ2-1; 8 bases are a match to TRBD1. This CDR3 region has 17 residues. V lost 4 bases and J lost 4; bases outside the gene matches: 12. In germline, CDR1 is WNHNN, CDR2 SYGVQD (reference sequence). CDR3 DNA: TGCGCCAGCAGTGTGCTAAATGACAGGGGCCGATACAATGAGCAGTTCTTC. This gives the protein CASSVLNDRGRYNEQFF.

This clone was recorded at least ten times. The V call is TRBV6-5, the J call TRBJ1-6; possible D gene TRBD1, 6 bases. V was pared by 8 bases and J by 10 bases, with 15 bases between. From germline, CDR1 is MNHEY and CDR2 SVGAGI. This CDR3 region has 13 residues. CDR3 amino acids: CASSPGAESPLHF. Written as DNA, the CDR3 is TGTGCCAGCTCCCCAGGGGCTGAATCACCCCTCCACTTT.

The J gene is TRBJ2-7, the V gene TRBV27, with no clear D. CDR3 length: 15 residues. V gave up 5 bases and J gave up 3 bases, with 17 bases separating them. Looked up from germline, CDR1 is MNHEY and CDR2 is SMNVEV (reference sequence). The DNA of the CDR3 is TGTGCCAGCAGTCCCGCCTACGGTATAGGCTACGAGCAGTACTTC. Its protein product is CASSPAYGIGYEQYF.

The chain uses TRBV5-1 and TRBJ1-2; TRBD1 is a possible D gene (6 bases). The CDR3 runs to 17 residues. Germline loops: CDR1 SGHRS, CDR2 YFSETQ. V was shortened by 2 bases and J by 2 bases, with 19 bases between the two germline ends. The CDR3 nucleotides are TGCGCCAGCAGCTTCACAGGGCAATACGCGATAAACTATGGCTACACCTTC. Translated: CASSFTGQYAINYGYTF.

The V gene is TRBV20-1, the J gene TRBJ1-1; no clear D gene. The CDR3 extends over 17 amino acids. Looked up from germline, CDR1 is DFQATT and CDR2 is SNEGSKA (reference sequence). V lost 3 bases and J 1 base, leaving 21 bases between the germline ends. DNA of the CDR3: TGCAGTGCTAGTCCTGCCATGGGTGGGCAGGAGAACACTGAAGCTTTCTTT. Amino acid sequence: CSASPAMGGQENTEAFF.

The chain links TRBV4-1 to TRBJ2-3; no clear D gene. V lost 1 base to trimming and J lost 8 bases, with 16 bases between them. This CDR3 comprises 15 residues. The germline V gene encodes CDR1 MGHRA and CDR2 YSYEKL. The CDR3 DNA follows: TGCGCCAGCAGCCAAGTCGTTGACTCACCAGGTACGCAGTATTTT. This codes for CASSQVVDSPGTQYF.

The chain carries TRBV11-2 and TRBJ2-4, with D unresolved. V was trimmed by 1 base and J by 9 bases, leaving 16 bases between them. The CDR3 has 15 residues. Germline values: CDR1 SGHAT, CDR2 FQNNGV. The CDR3 nucleotides read TGTGCCAGCAGCTTAGTAGGGAATGGGGTTGGCATTCAGTACTTC. Translation: CASSLVGNGVGIQYF.

V gene TRBV7-8 combines with J gene TRBJ1-5; D gene unclear. The germline gives CDR1 SGHVS, CDR2 FQNEAQ. This CDR3 region has 13 residues. Trimming stripped 5 bases from V and 9 bases from J, with 14 bases between. The CDR3 DNA follows: TGTGCCAGCAGCGCCTACGATCTCTGGCCCCAGCATTTT. Translation: CASSAYDLWPQHF. The complete variable domain, with remaining parts taken from reference TRBV7-8 and TRBJ1-5, reads GAGVSQSPRYKVAKRGQDVALRCDPISGHVSLFWYQQALGQGPEFLTYFQNEAQLDKSGLPSDRFFAERPEGSVSTLKIQRTQQEDSAVYLCASSAYDLWPQHFGDGTRLSIL.

This clone was observed a few times. The chain is built from TRBV6-2 or TRBV6-3 and TRBJ1-5; D is uncertain. Germline V gives CDR1 MNHEY, CDR2 SVGEGT. The CDR3 contains 15 residues. V was clipped by 2 bases and J by 4 bases, with 12 bases between them. The CDR3 DNA follows: TGTGCCAGCAGTTACCCCAAGAAGAGTAATCAGCCCCAGCATTTT. The encoded protein is CASSYPKKSNQPQHF.

V is TRBV27 and J is TRBJ2-7; 9 nucleotides line up with TRBD2. J lost 3 bases, V lost 0 bases, and 6 bases had no gene match. This CDR3 contains 16 residues. From germline, CDR1 is MNHEY and CDR2 SMNVEV (reference sequence). In DNA form, the CDR3 reads TGTGCCAGCAGTTTATCCCCAGGGACTAGCAACTACGAGCAGTACTTC. This encodes CASSLSPGTSNYEQYF.

A word on this clone: Additional DNA sequences in this sample encode the identical CDR3. This chain uses TRBV3-1 (or the pseudogene TRBV3-2) with TRBJ1-5; no firm D call. The germline V gene encodes CDR1 LGHDT and CDR2 YNNKEL (reference sequence). CDR3 length: 15 residues. Between the trimmed V and J ends, which lost 1 base and 0 bases, there was a span of 7 bases. CDR3 in amino acids: CASSQGRDSNQPQHF. In DNA form, the CDR3 reads TGTGCCAGCAGCCAAGGAAGGGATAGCAATCAGCCCCAGCATTTT.

The chain employs TRBV19 and TRBJ1-1, with D tentatively TRBD1 (5 bases). The CDR3 length is 13 residues. Between the trimmed V and J ends, which lost 8 bases and 0 bases, there was a span of 10 bases. CDR1 and CDR2 from the germline V gene are LNHDA and SQIVND (reference sequence). In DNA, the CDR3 is TGTGCCAGTTCAAGGACAATGAACACTGAAGCTTTCTTT. Its translation is CASSRTMNTEAFF.

This clone was found a few times. This chain connects TRBV3-1 (or the pseudogene TRBV3-2) to TRBJ1-2, with D hard to call. The V end was cut by 2 bases, the J end by 5 bases, with 9 bases between. CDR3 length: 13 amino acids. Germline V gene data show CDR1 as LGHDT and CDR2 as YNNKEL (reference sequence). The CDR3 bases are TGTGCCAGCAGCCAATTCAAGATTTATGGCTACACCTTC. This encodes CASSQFKIYGYTF.

The J gene is TRBJ1-5, the V gene TRBV19; D uncertain. The CDR3 has 12 residues. From germline, CDR1 is LNHDA and CDR2 SQIVND (reference sequence). V was cut by 10 bases and J by 6 bases, with 13 bases left in between. The chain's CDR3 is CATRLGSQPQHF. The CDR3 DNA follows: TGTGCCACTAGATTGGGTAGTCAGCCCCAGCATTTT.